This T cell receptor (beta chain) was captured in a study of shared clonotypes between healthy human individuals. Study results and limitations: The sampled material consisted only of blood, and tissue repertoires are likely to differ. Estimated richness values were generally larger in naive subsets than in memory subsets. In a handful of donors, roughly 5.2% of naive CD4 clonotypes appeared in common.

With regard to this clone: Its antigen is undetermined. Germline and junction disagree at one end, which may indicate a read error.

Each PCR replicate from the sorted subsets contained 200 to 250 ng DNA, which is around 30,000 T cell genomes. Method: immunoSEQ multiplex PCR; TCRdb's copy keeps in-frame clones and lacks some. Counted here are approximately 2.5 million clones, just over 90% occurring once; the ten biggest clones make up 0.11% to 0.15%. Germline loops: CDR1 MNHEY, CDR2 SVGAGI. This CDR3 region has 10 residues. The chain carries TRBV6-5 and TRBJ2-7; no definite D call. The receptor comes from a man between 18 and 35 years old in good health. Sequencing input: naive CD4+ T cells sorted from blood. Subset indicated: CD45RA+ positively selected. CDR3 loop: CASTHFRQCF. As DNA, the CDR3 is TGTGCCAGCACCCACTTCCGGCAGTGCTTC.